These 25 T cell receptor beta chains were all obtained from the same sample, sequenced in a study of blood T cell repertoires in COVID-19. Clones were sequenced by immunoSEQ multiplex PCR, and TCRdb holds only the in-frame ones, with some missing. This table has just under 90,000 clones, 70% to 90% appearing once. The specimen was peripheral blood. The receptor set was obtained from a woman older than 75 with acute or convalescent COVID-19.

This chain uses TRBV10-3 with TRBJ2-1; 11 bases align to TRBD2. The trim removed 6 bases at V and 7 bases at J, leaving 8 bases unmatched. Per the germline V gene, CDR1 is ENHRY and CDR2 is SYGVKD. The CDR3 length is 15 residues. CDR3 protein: CAISQLAGVDNEQFF. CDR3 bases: TGTGCCATCAGCCAACTAGCGGGAGTTGATAATGAGCAGTTCTTC.

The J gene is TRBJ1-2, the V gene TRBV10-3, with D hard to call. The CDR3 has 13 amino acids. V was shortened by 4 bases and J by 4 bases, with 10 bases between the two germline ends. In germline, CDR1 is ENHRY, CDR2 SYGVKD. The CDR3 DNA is TGTGCCATCAGTGCCGGCGGATCCTATGGCTACACCTTC. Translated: CAISAGGSYGYTF.

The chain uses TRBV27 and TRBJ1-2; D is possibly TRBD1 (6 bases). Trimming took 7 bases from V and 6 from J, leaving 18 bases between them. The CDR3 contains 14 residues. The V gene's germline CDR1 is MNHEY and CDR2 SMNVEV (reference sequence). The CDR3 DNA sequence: TGTGCCAGCACGTCGCCGGGACACGAAAATGGCTACACCTTC. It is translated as CASTSPGHENGYTF.

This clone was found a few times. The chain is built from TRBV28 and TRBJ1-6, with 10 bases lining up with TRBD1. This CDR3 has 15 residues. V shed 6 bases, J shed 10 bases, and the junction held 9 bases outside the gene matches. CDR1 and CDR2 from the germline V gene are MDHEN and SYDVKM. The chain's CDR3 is CASSPGQGRKSPLHF. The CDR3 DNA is TGTGCCAGCAGCCCGGGACAGGGGAGAAAGTCACCCCTCCACTTT.

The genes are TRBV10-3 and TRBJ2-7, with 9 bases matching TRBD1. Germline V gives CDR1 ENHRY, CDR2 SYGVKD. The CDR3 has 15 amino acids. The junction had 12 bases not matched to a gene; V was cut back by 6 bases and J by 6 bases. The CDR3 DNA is TGTGCCATCAGGGTACCGGGACAGGGCCTCAGCGAGCAGTACTTC. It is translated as CAIRVPGQGLSEQYF.

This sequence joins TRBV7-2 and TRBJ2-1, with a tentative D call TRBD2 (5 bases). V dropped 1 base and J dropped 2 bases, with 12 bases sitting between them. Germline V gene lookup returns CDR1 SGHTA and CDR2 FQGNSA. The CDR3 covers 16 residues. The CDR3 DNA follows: TGTGCCAGCAGCTTAGTTGCAGGACTGCCCTACAATGAGCAGTTCTTC. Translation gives CASSLVAGLPYNEQFF.

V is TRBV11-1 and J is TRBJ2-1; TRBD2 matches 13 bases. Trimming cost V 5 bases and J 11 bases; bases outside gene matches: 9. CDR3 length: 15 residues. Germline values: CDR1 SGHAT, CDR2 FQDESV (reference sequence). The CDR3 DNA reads TGTGCCAGCAGCCCTTCAGGGGGACTAGCGGGGAAGCAGTTCTTC. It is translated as CASSPSGGLAGKQFF.

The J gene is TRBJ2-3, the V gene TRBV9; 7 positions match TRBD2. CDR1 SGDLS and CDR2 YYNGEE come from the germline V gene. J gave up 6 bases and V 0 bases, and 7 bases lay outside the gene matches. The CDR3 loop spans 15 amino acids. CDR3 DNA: TGTGCCAGCAGCGTAGATGGGGGAGGGCCGGATACGCAGTATTTT. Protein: CASSVDGGGPDTQYF.

The CDR3 is CASSEGLQGSPLHF. DNA of the CDR3: TGTGCCAGCAGTGAGGGCCTACAGGGTTCACCCCTCCACTTT. The genes are TRBV25-1 and TRBJ1-6, with a possible D match to TRBD1 (6 bases). The germline V gene encodes CDR1 MGHDK and CDR2 SYGVNS. V was pared by 3 bases and J by 9 bases, with 12 bases between. There are 14 residues in the CDR3.

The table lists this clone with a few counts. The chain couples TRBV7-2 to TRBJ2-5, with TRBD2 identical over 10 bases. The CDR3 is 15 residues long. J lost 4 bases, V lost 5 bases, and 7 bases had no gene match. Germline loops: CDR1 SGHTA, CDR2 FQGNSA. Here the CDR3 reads CASSRVAGGGETQYF. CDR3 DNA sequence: TGTGCCAGCAGCCGTGTAGCGGGGGGAGGAGAGACCCAGTACTTC.

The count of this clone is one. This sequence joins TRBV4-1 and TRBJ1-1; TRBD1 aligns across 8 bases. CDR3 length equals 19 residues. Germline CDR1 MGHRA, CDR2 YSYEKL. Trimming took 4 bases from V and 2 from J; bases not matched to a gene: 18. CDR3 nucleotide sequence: TGCGCCAGCAGCCTTTTAGCACCAGGGGGCGCGAGCATAAACACTGAAGCTTTCTTT. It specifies CASSLLAPGGASINTEAFF.

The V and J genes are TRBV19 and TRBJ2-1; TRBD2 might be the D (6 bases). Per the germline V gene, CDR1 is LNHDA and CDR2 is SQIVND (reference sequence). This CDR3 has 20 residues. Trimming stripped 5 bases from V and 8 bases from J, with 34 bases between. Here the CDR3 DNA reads TGTGCCAGTAGTCCCAAGGGAGCCCAGCTTAGCGGAAGCCACCGGGATGAGCAGTTCTTC. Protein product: CASSPKGAQLSGSHRDEQFF.

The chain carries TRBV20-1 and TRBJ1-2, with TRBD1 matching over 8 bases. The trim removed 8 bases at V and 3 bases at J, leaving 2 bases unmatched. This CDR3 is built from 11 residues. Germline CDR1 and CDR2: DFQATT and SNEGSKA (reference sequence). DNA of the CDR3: TGCAGTTCGACAGGGGACTATGGCTACACCTTC. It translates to CSSTGDYGYTF.

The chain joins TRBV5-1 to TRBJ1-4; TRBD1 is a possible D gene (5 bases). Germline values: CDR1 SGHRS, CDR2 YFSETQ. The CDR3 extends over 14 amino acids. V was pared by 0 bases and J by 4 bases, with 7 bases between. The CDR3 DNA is TGCGCCAGCAGCTTGGCAGGGTTTAATGAAAAACTGTTTTTT. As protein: CASSLAGFNEKLFF.

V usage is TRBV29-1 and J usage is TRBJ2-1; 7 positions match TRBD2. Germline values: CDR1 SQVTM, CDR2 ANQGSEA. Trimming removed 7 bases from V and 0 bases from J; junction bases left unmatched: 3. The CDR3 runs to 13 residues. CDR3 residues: CSDRGDSYNEQFF. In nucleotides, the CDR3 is TGCAGCGACCGGGGGGACTCCTACAATGAGCAGTTCTTC.

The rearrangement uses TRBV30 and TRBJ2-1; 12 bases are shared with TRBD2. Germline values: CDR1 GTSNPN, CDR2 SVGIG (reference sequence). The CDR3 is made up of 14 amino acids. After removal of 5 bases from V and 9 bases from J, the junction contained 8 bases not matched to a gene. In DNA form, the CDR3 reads TGTGCCTGGCAAACCCTAGCGGGAGGGGGTGAGCAGTTCTTC. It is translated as CAWQTLAGGGEQFF. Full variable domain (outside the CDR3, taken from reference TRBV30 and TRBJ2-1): SQTIHQWPATLVQPVGSPLSLECTVEGTSNPNLYWYRQAAGRGLQLLFYSVGIGQISSEVPQNLSASRPQDRQFILSSKKLLLSDSGFYLCAWQTLAGGGEQFFGPGTRLTVL.

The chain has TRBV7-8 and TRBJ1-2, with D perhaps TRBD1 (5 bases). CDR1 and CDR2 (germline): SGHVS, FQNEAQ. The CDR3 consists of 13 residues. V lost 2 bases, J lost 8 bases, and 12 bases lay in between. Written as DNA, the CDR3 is TGTGCCAGCAGCTTACACTTAGCAGGGGGCTACACCTTC. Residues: CASSLHLAGGYTF.

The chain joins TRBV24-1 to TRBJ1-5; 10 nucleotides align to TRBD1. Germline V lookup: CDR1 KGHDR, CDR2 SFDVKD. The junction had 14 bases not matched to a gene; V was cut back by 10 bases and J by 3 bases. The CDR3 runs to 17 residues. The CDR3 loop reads CATPLATGTGANQPQHF. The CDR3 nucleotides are TGTGCCACTCCCCTAGCCACCGGGACAGGGGCCAATCAGCCCCAGCATTTT.

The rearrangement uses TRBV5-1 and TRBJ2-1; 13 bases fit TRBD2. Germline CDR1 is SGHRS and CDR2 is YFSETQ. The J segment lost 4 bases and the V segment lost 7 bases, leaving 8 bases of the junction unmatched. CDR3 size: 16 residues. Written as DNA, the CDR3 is TGCGCCAGCGTCCCTGGGACTAGCGGGATTTACAATGAGCAGTTCTTC. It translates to CASVPGTSGIYNEQFF. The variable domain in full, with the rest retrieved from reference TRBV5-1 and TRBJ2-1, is KAGVTQTPRYLIKTRGQQVTLSCSPISGHRSVSWYQQTPGQGLQFLFEYFSETQRNKGNFPGRFSGRQFSNSRSEMNVSTLELGDSALYLCASVPGTSGIYNEQFFGPGTRLTVL.

DNA for the CDR3: TGTGCCAGCAGCTTTGCTGGGGAGGGGCTGCCCCAGCATTTT. The encoded protein is CASSFAGEGLPQHF. The chain recombines TRBV7-8 with TRBJ1-5; a possible D gene is TRBD1 (5 bases). The CDR3 consists of 14 residues. Germline V gene lookup returns CDR1 SGHVS and CDR2 FQNEAQ. The V end lost 3 bases, the J end lost 9 bases, and 15 bases lay between the germline ends.

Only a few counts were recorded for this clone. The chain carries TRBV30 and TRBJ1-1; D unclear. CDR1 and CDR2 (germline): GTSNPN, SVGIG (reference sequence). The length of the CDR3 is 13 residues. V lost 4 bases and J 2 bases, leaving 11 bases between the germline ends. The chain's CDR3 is CAWTLTFNTEAFF. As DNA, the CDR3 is TGTGCCTGGACCTTGACATTTAACACTGAAGCTTTCTTT.

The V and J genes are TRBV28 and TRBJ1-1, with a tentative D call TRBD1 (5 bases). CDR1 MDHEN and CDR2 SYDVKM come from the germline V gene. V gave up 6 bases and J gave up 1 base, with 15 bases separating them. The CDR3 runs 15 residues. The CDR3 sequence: CASSHWIGQNTEAFF. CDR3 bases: TGTGCCAGCAGCCATTGGATCGGACAGAACACTGAAGCTTTCTTT.

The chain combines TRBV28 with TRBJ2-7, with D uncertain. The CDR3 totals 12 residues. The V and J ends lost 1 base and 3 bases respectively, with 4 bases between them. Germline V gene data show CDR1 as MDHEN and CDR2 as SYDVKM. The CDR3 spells CASSLFYYEQYF. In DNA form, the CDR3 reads TGTGCCAGCAGTTTATTCTACTACGAGCAGTACTTC.

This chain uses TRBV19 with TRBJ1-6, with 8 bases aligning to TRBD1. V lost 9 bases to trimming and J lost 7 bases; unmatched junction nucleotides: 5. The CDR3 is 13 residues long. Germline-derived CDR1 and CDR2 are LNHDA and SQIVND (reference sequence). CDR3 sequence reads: CASRGQENSPLHF. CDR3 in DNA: TGTGCCAGCCGGGGACAGGAAAATTCACCCCTCCACTTT.

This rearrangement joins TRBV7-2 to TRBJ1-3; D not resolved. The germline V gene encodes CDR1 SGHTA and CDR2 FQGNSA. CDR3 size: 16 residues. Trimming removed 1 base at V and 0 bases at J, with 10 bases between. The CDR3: CASSLVPPSSGNTIYF. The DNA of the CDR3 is TGTGCCAGCAGCTTAGTTCCCCCGAGCTCTGGAAACACCATATATTTT.